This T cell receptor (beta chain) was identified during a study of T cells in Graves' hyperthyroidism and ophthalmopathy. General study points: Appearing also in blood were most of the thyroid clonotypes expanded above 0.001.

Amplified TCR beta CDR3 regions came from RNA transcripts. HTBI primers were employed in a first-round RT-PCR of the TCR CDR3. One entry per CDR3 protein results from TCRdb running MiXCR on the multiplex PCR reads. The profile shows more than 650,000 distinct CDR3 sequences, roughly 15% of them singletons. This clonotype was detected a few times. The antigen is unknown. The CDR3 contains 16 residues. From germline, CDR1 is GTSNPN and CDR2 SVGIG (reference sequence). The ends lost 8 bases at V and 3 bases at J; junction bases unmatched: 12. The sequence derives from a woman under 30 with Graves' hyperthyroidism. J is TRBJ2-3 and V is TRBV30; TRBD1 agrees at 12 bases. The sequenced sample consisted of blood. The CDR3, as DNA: TGTGCCCGTGGGACAGGGGGCAGGAGCGGGACAGATACGCAGTATTTT. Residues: CARGTGGRSGTDTQYF.